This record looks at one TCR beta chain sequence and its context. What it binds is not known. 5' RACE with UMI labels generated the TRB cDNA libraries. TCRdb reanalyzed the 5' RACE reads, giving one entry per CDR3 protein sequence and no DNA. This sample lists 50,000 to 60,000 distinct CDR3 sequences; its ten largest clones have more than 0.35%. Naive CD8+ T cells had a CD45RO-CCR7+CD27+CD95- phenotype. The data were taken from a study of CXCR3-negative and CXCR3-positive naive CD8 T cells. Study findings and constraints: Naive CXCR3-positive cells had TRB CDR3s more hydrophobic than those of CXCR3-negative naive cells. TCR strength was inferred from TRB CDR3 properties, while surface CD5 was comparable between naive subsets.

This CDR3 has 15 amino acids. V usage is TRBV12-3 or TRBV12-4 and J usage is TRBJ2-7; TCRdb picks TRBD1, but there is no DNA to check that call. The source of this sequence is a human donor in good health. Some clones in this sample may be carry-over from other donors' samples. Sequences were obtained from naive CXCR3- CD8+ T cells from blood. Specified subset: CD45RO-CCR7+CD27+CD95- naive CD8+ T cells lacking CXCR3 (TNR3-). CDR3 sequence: CASSPPWDRNYEQYF.